These 22 T cell receptor beta chains share one sample of origin, sequenced in a study of CD8 T cells in Susac syndrome (dated by TCRdb to between 2017 and 2020). The method behind the library was the immunoSEQ multiplex PCR assay. RNA was extracted using the RNeasy kit, and about 0.45 to 1 ug of the RNA was reverse transcribed with random hexamers. The public reads were quality trimmed at Q25 with fastp and then assembled into clones with MiXCR by TCRdb, keeping productive beta chains. One record per CDR3 amino acid sequence lists the most common genes and DNA. Recorded for this sample are 350,000 to 550,000 distinct CDR3 sequences; approximately 89% of them occurred a single time. About 0.12% of the sample is held by the ten biggest clonotypes. Sequences were obtained from CD8+ T cells from PBMCs. The receptor source for this set is a human donor with multiple sclerosis.

The V call is TRBV6-5, the J call TRBJ2-2; tentatively, D is TRBD1 or TRBD2 (5 bases each). Trimming pared 3 bases from V and 7 bases from J, leaving 9 bases between. The germline V gene has CDR1 MNHEY and CDR2 SVGAGI. The CDR3 loop spans 13 amino acids. The CDR3 region is CASSYGTVGELFF. CDR3 bases: TGTGCCAGCAGTTATGGGACGGTCGGGGAGCTGTTTTTT.

There are a few counts of this clonotype. This sequence joins TRBV19 and TRBJ2-2; D gene uncertain. This CDR3 region has 14 residues. Trimming removed 7 bases from V and 3 bases from J, with 12 bases in between. In germline, CDR1 is LNHDA, CDR2 SQIVND (reference sequence). The CDR3 here is CASTPDYYTGELFF. The DNA of the CDR3 is TGTGCCAGTACCCCCGATTATTACACCGGGGAGCTGTTTTTT.

The CDR3 bases are TGTGCCAGCAGTTACCGTTACGAGCAGTACTTC. The encoded protein is CASSYRYEQYF. The chain joins TRBV6-5 to TRBJ2-7; D is ambiguous. CDR3 length: 11 amino acids. In germline, CDR1 is MNHEY, CDR2 SVGAGI. V was trimmed by 2 bases and J by 4 bases, leaving 3 bases between them.

The chain has TRBV25-1 and TRBJ1-4; TRBD1 aligns across 7 bases. This CDR3 is built from 16 residues. V dropped 3 bases and J dropped 8; count of bases not matched to a gene: 12. Germline CDR1 MGHDK, CDR2 SYGVNS. The CDR3 DNA reads TGTGCCAGCAGTGAGACTCGACAGGGTGGGGAAGAAAAACTGTTTTTT. Its translation: CASSETRQGGEEKLFF.

The rearrangement uses TRBV4-1 and TRBJ1-1; D perhaps matches TRBD1 (5 bases). Deletions cut 3 bases from V and 3 bases from J, with 11 bases between. The CDR3 consists of 14 residues. Germline V lookup: CDR1 MGHRA, CDR2 YSYEKL. DNA for the CDR3: TGCGCCAGCAGCCAGGCAGGGATGTACACTGAAGCTTTCTTT. Protein product: CASSQAGMYTEAFF.

This clonotype was counted once. The V call is TRBV20-1, the J call TRBJ2-7; D gene uncertain. CDR3 length: 13 residues. Germline V lookup: CDR1 DFQATT, CDR2 SNEGSKA (reference sequence). V dropped 2 bases and J dropped 1 base, with 9 bases sitting between them. CDR3 region: CSARHRVSYEQYF. CDR3 DNA: TGCAGTGCTAGACATCGTGTTTCCTACGAGCAGTACTTC.

The chain links TRBV6-1 to TRBJ1-1; D is ambiguous. The CDR3 has 14 residues. V lost 5 bases and J 1 base, leaving 11 bases between the germline ends. Germline loops: CDR1 MNHNS, CDR2 SASEGT. The chain's CDR3 is CASSWYGKNTEAFF. In nucleotides, the CDR3 is TGTGCCAGCAGTTGGTACGGGAAGAACACTGAAGCTTTCTTT.

The chain combines TRBV6-1 with TRBJ2-3; tentative D call: TRBD2 (6 bases). The CDR3 spans 16 residues. Trimming shortened V by 4 bases and J by 2 bases, and 16 bases separated the two germline ends. Germline CDR1 and CDR2: MNHNS and SASEGT. CDR3 protein: CASSVLRAGPTDTQYF. In DNA, the CDR3 is TGTGCCAGCAGTGTCCTCCGGGCGGGACCCACAGATACGCAGTATTTT.

This chain joins TRBV30 and TRBJ1-6; D might be TRBD1 (5 bases). Germline CDR1 GTSNPN, CDR2 SVGIG (reference sequence). Between the trimmed V and J ends, which lost 3 bases and 4 bases, there was a span of 16 bases. The CDR3 length is 16 residues. This CDR3 reads CAWSPGGVEYNSPLHF. Written as DNA, the CDR3 is TGTGCCTGGAGCCCCGGGGGGGTTGAGTATAATTCACCCCTCCACTTT. The full variable domain, completed using reference TRBV30 and TRBJ1-6, is SQTIHQWPATLVQPVGSPLSLECTVEGTSNPNLYWYRQAAGRGLQLLFYSVGIGQISSEVPQNLSASRPQDRQFILSSKKLLLSDSGFYLCAWSPGGVEYNSPLHFGNGTRLTVT.

This clonotype appeared a few times. The CDR3 DNA is TGTGCCAGTAGTATCATCCCCGGACGCGAGCAGTACTTC. Encoded protein: CASSIIPGREQYF. This chain joins TRBV19 and TRBJ2-7, with D unclear. The V end lost 3 bases, the J end lost 6 bases, and 12 bases lay between the germline ends. Germline V gene data show CDR1 as LNHDA and CDR2 as SQIVND (reference sequence). The CDR3 consists of 13 residues.

This clonotype was counted only a few times. The chain employs TRBV27 and TRBJ2-7, with 7 bases matching TRBD1. After removal of 6 bases from V and 2 bases from J, the junction contained 1 base not matched to a gene. Germline V gene sequence: CDR1 MNHEY, CDR2 SMNVEV (reference sequence). The CDR3 spans 12 residues. This CDR3 reads CASRGQTYEQYF. The CDR3 DNA reads as TGTGCCAGCAGGGGACAGACCTACGAGCAGTACTTC.

The chain uses TRBV12-3 or TRBV12-4 and TRBJ2-6; weak D call: TRBD2 (6 bases). Trimming cost V 3 bases and J 4 bases, with 13 bases left between them. CDR3 size: 16 residues. CDR3 loop: CASSFGGLEGANVLTF. The CDR3 bases are TGTGCCAGCAGTTTCGGAGGGTTGGAGGGGGCCAACGTCCTGACTTTC.

This chain joins TRBV29-1 and TRBJ2-3; tentative D call: TRBD1 (6 bases). This CDR3 contains 13 residues. The germline CDR1 and CDR2 sequences are SQVTM and ANQGSEA. The V end lost 6 bases, the J end lost 2 bases, and 12 bases lay between the germline ends. The CDR3 spells CSVRQDFTDTQYF. As DNA, the CDR3 is TGCAGCGTCAGACAGGATTTCACAGATACGCAGTATTTT.

The chain recombines TRBV29-1 with TRBJ2-7; D gene ambiguous. Germline assignment: CDR1 SQVTM and CDR2 ANQGSEA. Trimming pared 0 bases from V and 4 bases from J, leaving 4 bases between. This CDR3 has 11 residues. The CDR3 is CSVEDRYEQYF. For the CDR3, the DNA is TGCAGCGTTGAAGATCGGTACGAGCAGTACTTC.

The V call is TRBV15, the J call TRBJ2-2; D not resolved. Germline V lookup: CDR1 LNHNV, CDR2 YYDKDF (reference sequence). The CDR3 contains 15 residues. Between the trimmed V and J ends, which lost 4 bases and 1 base, there was a span of 10 bases. The CDR3 DNA is TGTGCCACCAGCACCCTGAAGGAGAACACCGGGGAGCTGTTTTTT. It is translated as CATSTLKENTGELFF. The variable domain in full, with the rest retrieved from reference TRBV15 and TRBJ2-2, is DAMVIQNPRYQVTQFGKPVTLSCSQTLNHNVMYWYQQKSSQAPKLLFHYYDKDFNNEADTPDNFQSRRPNTSFCFLDIRSPGLGDTAMYLCATSTLKENTGELFFGEGSRLTVL.

This clonotype was seen a handful of times. V usage is TRBV27 and J usage is TRBJ1-5; 7 bases map to TRBD1. This CDR3 has 14 residues. Unmatched junction bases numbered 1, after V lost 3 bases and J lost 2 bases. Germline V gene data show CDR1 as MNHEY and CDR2 as SMNVEV (reference sequence). CDR3 sequence (DNA): TGTGCCAGCAGTTTCGGACAGGGCAATCAGCCCCAGCATTTT. Amino acids: CASSFGQGNQPQHF.

J is TRBJ1-1 and V is TRBV16; D not certain. The germline gives CDR1 KGHSY, CDR2 FQNENV. The CDR3 runs 12 residues. Trimming shortened V by 8 bases and J by 4 bases, and 11 bases separated the two germline ends. CDR3 coding DNA: TGTGCCAGCGGTTGGGATACCACTGAAGCTTTCTTT. This sequence encodes CASGWDTTEAFF.

J is TRBJ2-3 and V is TRBV27, with 7 bases fitting TRBD2. With 3 bases clipped from V and 6 bases from J, the junction kept 12 bases outside the gene matches. Germline lookup yields CDR1 MNHEY and CDR2 SMNVEV (reference sequence). The CDR3 consists of 16 residues. DNA for the CDR3: TGTGCCAGCAGTTTCTCCCCTAGCGGCCCCCTGGATACGCAGTATTTT. This codes for CASSFSPSGPLDTQYF.

CDR3 region: CASSPRTGPSSYEQYF. CDR3 DNA sequence: TGTGCCAGCAGTCCACGGACAGGTCCGAGCTCCTACGAGCAGTACTTC. The chain has TRBV27 and TRBJ2-7; 7 bases fit TRBD1. Germline assignment: CDR1 MNHEY and CDR2 SMNVEV (reference sequence). After removal of 5 bases from V and 0 bases from J, the junction contained 10 bases not matched to a gene. CDR3 length equals 16 residues.

The CDR3 DNA reads as TGTGCCAGCAGTTTGGTTGCGGGAGGATACGAGCAGTACTTC. It specifies CASSLVAGGYEQYF. This sequence joins TRBV27 and TRBJ2-7, with 8 nucleotides matching TRBD2. The CDR3 has 14 amino acids. Trimming cost V 3 bases and J 4 bases; bases outside gene matches: 5. The V gene's germline CDR1 is MNHEY and CDR2 SMNVEV (reference sequence).

This clonotype was counted between two and nine times. This CDR3 is CASSAPEWGDTEAFF. For the CDR3, the DNA is TGTGCCAGCAGCGCCCCCGAATGGGGGGACACTGAAGCTTTCTTT. The genes are TRBV7-2 and TRBJ1-1; the D gene is possibly TRBD1 (5 bases). Germline V gives CDR1 SGHTA, CDR2 FQGNSA. This CDR3 spans 15 amino acids. The V end lost 5 bases, the J end lost 3 bases, and 16 bases lay between the germline ends.

This rearrangement joins TRBV20-1 to TRBJ2-7, with D possibly called TRBD1 or TRBD2 (5 bases each). The CDR3 runs to 13 residues. The ends were cut back, 3 bases at V and 0 bases at J, with 9 bases in the middle. Germline CDR1 DFQATT, CDR2 SNEGSKA (reference sequence). CDR3 DNA: TGCAGTGCTAGGGGACCACTCTCCTACGAGCAGTACTTC. Translating gives CSARGPLSYEQYF.